These T cell receptor beta chains were read from a single sample in a study of blood T cell repertoires in COVID-19. Only in-frame clones appear in the TCRdb table, and some are missing; sequencing was by immunoSEQ multiplex PCR. Here the sample spans fewer than 250,000 clones, 90% being singletons. The sequencing input was PBMCs or T cells enriched from blood (not recorded which). The receptors originated from a man aged 30 to 45 who had been exposed to COVID-19. Both conserved end residues are part of each CDR3. D genes are given only for firm matches. Some rows have no size entry. The others give once, few or many, or a class for an expanded clone.

v_call	clone_size	d_call	cdr3_length	j_call	cdr3_nt	cdr3_aa
TRBV6-5	.	.	16	TRBJ1-2	TGTGCCAGCAGTTACTACCCACACAGAGGTGGTGGAGCGGACACCTTC	CASSYYPHRGGGADTF
TRBV9	.	.	13	TRBJ1-1	TGTGCCAGCAGCGCCTACAGCAACACTGAAGCTTTCTTT	CASSAYSNTEAFF
TRBV4-3	.	TRBD2	15	TRBJ2-7	TGCGCCAGCAGCCAAGAGCTAGCGGGGGGCTACGAGCAGTACTTC	CASSQELAGGYEQYF
TRBV15	.	.	14	TRBJ1-3	TGTGCCACCAGCAGAGGGGCAGGGAGAAACACCATATATTTT	CATSRGAGRNTIYF
TRBV6-1	.	TRBD1	16	TRBJ2-1	TGTGCCAGCAGTGAAGTTTGGGACAGGGGTTTTAATGAGCAGTTCTTC	CASSEVWDRGFNEQFF
TRBV6-2/TRBV6-3	few	.	16	TRBJ2-7	TGTGCCAGCAGTTACTCGAGAGGCCTTTACTCCTACGAGCAGTACTTC	CASSYSRGLYSYEQYF
TRBV6-1	.	.	17	TRBJ1-4	TGTGCCAGCAGTGAAGCCCGAATGCGGGCGGATAATGAAAAACTGTTTTTT	CASSEARMRADNEKLFF
TRBV5-1	.	.	15	TRBJ2-1	TGCGCCAGCAGCTTGATTCCGGGAAAGGACAATGAGCAGTTCTTC	CASSLIPGKDNEQFF
TRBV5-5	.	TRBD2	17	TRBJ2-2	TGTGCCAGCAGCAAGGGACTAGCGGGGGGGCGGCCCGGGGAGCTGTTTTTT	CASSKGLAGGRPGELFF
TRBV20-1	.	TRBD2	16	TRBJ2-3	TGCAGTGCTAGTTATTCTAGCGGGGGACTAACAGATACGCAGTATTTT	CSASYSSGGLTDTQYF
TRBV7-9	.	.	14	TRBJ1-2	TGTGCCAGCAGCTTAGTCCCAGGGTTGGATGGCTACACCTTC	CASSLVPGLDGYTF
TRBV6-5	.	.	15	TRBJ2-4	TGTGCCAGCAGCTCCCCTGGGGCAGCCAAAAACATTCAGTACTTC	CASSSPGAAKNIQYF
TRBV7-6	.	.	13	TRBJ2-1	TGTGCCAGCAGCTTAGCCGGGGGAGAGGAGCAGTTCTTC	CASSLAGGEEQFF
TRBV19	.	.	14	TRBJ1-5	TGTGCCAGTAGTATACAGGGGCCGAATCAGCCCCAGCATTTT	CASSIQGPNQPQHF
TRBV15	few	.	16	TRBJ1-4	TGTGCCACCAGCCGAGACACTTTGGACGCGGGTGAAAAACTGTTTTTT	CATSRDTLDAGEKLFF
TRBV29-1	.	.	13	TRBJ2-2	TGCAGCGTTGCGGAACAGCCGACCGGGGAGCTGTTTTTT	CSVAEQPTGELFF
TRBV19	.	.	15	TRBJ1-2	TGTGCCAGTTGGGCTTCGGGCAGGCGGGCTTATGGCTACACCTTC	CASWASGRRAYGYTF
TRBV15	.	.	13	TRBJ1-4	TGTGCCACCAGCTTGGACTTCAATGAAAAACTGTTTTTT	CATSLDFNEKLFF
TRBV3-1/TRBV3-2	.	TRBD1	15	TRBJ1-4	TGTGCCAGCGGGGACAGGGTATCCCGGGGCGAAAAACTGTTTTTT	CASGDRVSRGEKLFF
TRBV4-3	.	.	16	TRBJ1-4	TGCGCCAGCAGCCAAGATGGGGGGGGAGGGAATGAAAAACTGTTTTTT	CASSQDGGGGNEKLFF
TRBV11-2	once	.	12	TRBJ2-1	TGTGCCAGCAGCCCTGGAAGTAGCGAGCAGTTCTTC	CASSPGSSEQFF
TRBV9	.	.	14	TRBJ1-2	TGTGCCAGCAGCGTAGCGGGGAGAAACTATGGCTACACCTTC	CASSVAGRNYGYTF